This T cell receptor beta chain was found in a study of Ad26.COV2.S vaccination and SARS-CoV-2 variants. Overall study findings and caveats: Researchers reported similar non-spike TCR breadth in vaccine and placebo recipients. Analyses of TCR breadth and depth may have underestimated total T cell responses.

CDR1 and CDR2 from the germline V gene are SGHVS and FQNEAQ. The CDR3 totals 16 residues. V was clipped by 0 bases and J by 12 bases; unmatched bases: 7. The method was immunoSEQ multiplex PCR; TCRdb's version includes in-frame clones alone and lacks a portion of them. Here the sample spans about 350,000 clones, 85% being singletons. Treatment defined: some 20 received Ad26.COV2.S at low or high dose, single or two shots; roughly five received placebo; per-sample allocation not given. Day 63 after the first vaccine or placebo injection was the time point for sampling. An Ad26 vector carrying the Wuhan-strain SARS-CoV-2 spike served as the vaccine. To note about this clone: Its antigen is currently unknown.

J is TRBJ2-1 and V is TRBV7-8; 14 bases line up with TRBD2. The TCR was taken from a person between 18 and 59 years old who received the Ad26.COV2.S COVID-19 vaccine or a placebo. Specimen: peripheral blood, collected in a trial of Ad26.COV2.S vaccine versus placebo. CDR3 nucleotide sequence: TGTGCCAGCAGCTTAGCCGAGGGACTAGCGGGAGAGAGGCAGTTCTTC. The encoded protein is CASSLAEGLAGERQFF.